One sample yielded the 32 T cell receptor beta chains listed below, sequenced in a study of blood T cell repertoires in COVID-19. Clones were read by immunoSEQ multiplex PCR, and TCRdb kept only the in-frame ones, dropping some. Of over 150,000 clones detected, approximately 79% appear once; the ten largest clones hold approximately 27%. Sequences were obtained from peripheral blood. Receptor source: a woman between 65 and 79 years old with acute or convalescent COVID-19.

This clone was observed a handful of times. V and J are TRBV6-6 and TRBJ1-2, with 8 bases identical to TRBD1. The CDR3 has 14 residues. After removal of 2 bases from V and 8 bases from J, the junction contained 7 bases not matched to a gene. CDR1 MNHNY and CDR2 SVGAGI come from the germline V gene (reference sequence). The CDR3 is CASSYLAGGDGYTF. Written as DNA, the CDR3 is TGTGCCAGCAGTTACCTGGCAGGGGGCGACGGCTACACCTTC.

V and J are TRBV7-2 and TRBJ2-7, with a weak D call TRBD2 (6 bases). V lost 2 bases and J 5 bases, leaving 13 bases between the germline ends. Germline V lookup: CDR1 SGHTA, CDR2 FQGNSA. The CDR3 has 14 residues. In DNA, the CDR3 is TGTGCCAGCAGCTTACGCCAGACTAGGCACGAGCAGTACTTC. This encodes CASSLRQTRHEQYF.

The CDR3 coding sequence is TGTGCCAGCAGTGAAGTGATTATGAGTTATGGCAATCAGCCCCAGCATTTT. This encodes CASSEVIMSYGNQPQHF. The chain couples TRBV6-1 to TRBJ1-5, with unresolved D. The CDR3 length is 17 residues. The V gene lost 1 base and the J gene lost 2 bases, with 15 bases spanning the gap. CDR1 and CDR2 (germline): MNHNS, SASEGT.

The rearrangement links TRBV24-1 to TRBJ1-6, with TRBD1 as a possible D gene (5 bases). CDR1 KGHDR and CDR2 SFDVKD come from the germline V gene. The CDR3 loop spans 14 amino acids. V lost 6 bases and J lost 11, with 16 bases in between. CDR3 nucleotide sequence: TGTGCCACCAGTTCCACAGGTACTGGAGCACCCCTCCACTTT. It codes for CATSSTGTGAPLHF.

The chain combines TRBV12-3 or TRBV12-4 with TRBJ1-6; D uncertain. CDR3 length equals 12 residues. Trimming shortened V by 6 bases and J by 10 bases, and 10 bases separated the two germline ends. The DNA of the CDR3 is TGTGCCAGCAGAAGACACTCGTCACCCCTCCACTTT. It specifies CASRRHSSPLHF.

The chain uses TRBV2 and TRBJ2-1; TRBD2 matches 10 bases. With 2 bases clipped from V and 4 bases from J, the junction kept 8 bases outside the gene matches. Germline values: CDR1 SNHLY, CDR2 FYNNEI. The CDR3 extends over 17 amino acids. CDR3 DNA: TGTGCCAGCAGTGAATGGAGTAGCGGGGGGTTGTACAATGAGCAGTTCTTC. This sequence encodes CASSEWSSGGLYNEQFF.

This chain joins TRBV19 and TRBJ2-6; D remains unclear. CDR3 length: 15 residues. Germline V lookup: CDR1 LNHDA, CDR2 SQIVND (reference sequence). Trimming pared 3 bases from V and 1 base from J, leaving 7 bases between. DNA of the CDR3: TGTGCCAGTAGTATTACATCGTCTGGGGCCAACGTCCTGACTTTC. Translating it yields CASSITSSGANVLTF.

The chain combines TRBV2 with TRBJ2-3; 9 bases are a match to TRBD2. CDR1 is SNHLY, CDR2 FYNNEI, per germline. CDR3 length equals 15 residues. V shed 7 bases and J 4 bases; nucleotides not matched to a gene: 9. The CDR3 region is CASTPTSGRPDTQYF. Written as DNA, the CDR3 is TGTGCCAGCACCCCGACTAGCGGACGGCCAGATACGCAGTATTTT. Based on the CDR3 plus reference TRBV2 and TRBJ2-3, the full variable domain is EPEVTQTPSHQVTQMGQEVILRCVPISNHLYFYWYRQILGQKVEFLVSFYNNEISEKSEIFDDQFSVERPDGSNFTLKIRSTKLEDSAMYFCASTPTSGRPDTQYFGPGTRLTVL.

This clone occurred many times. The V call is TRBV2, the J call TRBJ1-1; 10 nucleotides line up with TRBD1. Per the germline V gene, CDR1 is SNHLY and CDR2 is FYNNEI. J lost 6 bases, V lost 7 bases, and 8 bases had no gene match. The CDR3 runs to 14 residues. The CDR3: CASTGGTGASEAFF. In DNA, the CDR3 is TGTGCCAGCACCGGGGGGACAGGGGCGTCTGAAGCTTTCTTT. The full variable domain, with the rest looked up from reference TRBV2 and TRBJ1-1, is EPEVTQTPSHQVTQMGQEVILRCVPISNHLYFYWYRQILGQKVEFLVSFYNNEISEKSEIFDDQFSVERPDGSNFTLKIRSTKLEDSAMYFCASTGGTGASEAFFGQGTRLTVV.

J is TRBJ1-2 and V is TRBV6-2 or TRBV6-3; the match to TRBD1 covers 9 bases. V shed 5 bases, J shed 8 bases, and the junction held 6 bases outside the gene matches. This CDR3 spans 13 amino acids. Germline V gives CDR1 MNHEY, CDR2 SVGEGT. CDR3 sequence reads: CASSTTGGRGYTF. In DNA form, the CDR3 reads TGTGCCAGCAGTACGACAGGGGGGCGCGGCTACACCTTC.

This clone was counted only a few times. The genes are TRBV5-4 and TRBJ2-7; a weak D match, TRBD2 (6 bases). Germline V gene data show CDR1 as SGHNT and CDR2 as YYREEE (reference sequence). Trimming took 2 bases from V and 4 from J, leaving 19 bases between them. The CDR3 totals 16 residues. The CDR3 spells CASSLIPGPRGYEQYF. CDR3 DNA sequence: TGTGCCAGCAGCTTAATACCGGGTCCACGGGGGTACGAGCAGTACTTC.

The chain carries TRBV15 and TRBJ2-7; 9 bases fit TRBD2. V shed 0 bases, J shed 6 bases, and the junction held 12 bases outside the gene matches. Germline lookup yields CDR1 LNHNV and CDR2 YYDKDF (reference sequence). The CDR3 length is 17 residues. As DNA, the CDR3 is TGTGCCACCAGCAGAGATTCTTTTCTAGCGGGGCCGGGCGAGCAGTACTTC. Translating gives CATSRDSFLAGPGEQYF. Filled out from reference TRBV15 and TRBJ2-7, the complete variable domain reads DAMVIQNPRYQVTQFGKPVTLSCSQTLNHNVMYWYQQKSSQAPKLLFHYYDKDFNNEADTPDNFQSRRPNTSFCFLDIRSPGLGDTAMYLCATSRDSFLAGPGEQYFGPGTRLTVT.

The chain has TRBV5-1 and TRBJ2-6; D possibly corresponds to TRBD2 (5 bases). The CDR3 consists of 16 residues. Trimming pared 0 bases from V and 1 base from J, leaving 8 bases between. CDR1 SGHRS and CDR2 YFSETQ come from the germline V gene. The CDR3 sequence: CASSLDGGSGANVLTF. CDR3 in DNA: TGCGCCAGCAGCTTGGATGGAGGTTCTGGGGCCAACGTCCTGACTTTC.

The chain carries TRBV6-5 and TRBJ1-5; no clear D. This CDR3 contains 11 residues. Germline V gene sequence: CDR1 MNHEY, CDR2 SVGAGI. V was clipped by 8 bases and J by 4 bases, with 6 bases between them. The CDR3 region has the DNA TGTGCCAGCGGGCGAAATCAGCCCCAGCATTTT. Protein sequence: CASGRNQPQHF.

The V call is TRBV24-1, the J call TRBJ2-7, with D possibly TRBD2 on 5 matching bases. The CDR3 totals 15 residues. The germline V and J ends were trimmed by 3 bases and 6 bases, with 17 bases remaining between them. Per germline, CDR1 KGHDR and CDR2 SFDVKD. CDR3 DNA: TGTGCCACCAGTGATCCAAACGAGAGAGGGCTCGAGCAGTACTTC. Its translation is CATSDPNERGLEQYF.

This clone was seen once. The chain couples TRBV6-2 or TRBV6-3 to TRBJ2-3; TRBD2 matches at 9 bases. Germline lookup yields CDR1 MNHEY and CDR2 SVGEGT. This CDR3 has 17 residues. The trim removed 5 bases at V and 0 bases at J, leaving 9 bases unmatched. The CDR3 nucleotides are TGTGCCAGCAGTATCCTTAGCGGGAGCACTAGCACAGATACGCAGTATTTT. The encoded protein is CASSILSGSTSTDTQYF.

In this sample, this clone turned up a few times. The chain uses TRBV5-1 and TRBJ1-4; no clear D gene. CDR3 length equals 15 residues. The germline V gene encodes CDR1 SGHRS and CDR2 YFSETQ. Trimming stripped 0 bases from V and 7 bases from J, with 13 bases between. Here the CDR3 reads CASSLAEAEGEKLFF. For the CDR3, the DNA is TGCGCCAGCAGCTTGGCCGAGGCAGAAGGTGAAAAACTGTTTTTT.

V usage is TRBV7-9 and J usage is TRBJ1-1; D is unclear. Looked up from germline, CDR1 is SEHNR and CDR2 is FQNEAQ (reference sequence). The CDR3 is 12 residues long. V was shortened by 7 bases and J by 1 base, with 7 bases between the two germline ends. This CDR3 is CASTIKNTEAFF. The CDR3 DNA sequence: TGTGCCAGCACCATTAAGAACACTGAAGCTTTCTTT.

This clone was detected only a few times. The chain couples TRBV29-1 to TRBJ2-1; 11 bases align to TRBD2. J lost 8 bases, V lost 3 bases, and 9 bases had no gene match. The germline V gene has CDR1 SQVTM and CDR2 ANQGSEA. The CDR3 is 15 amino acids. CDR3 DNA: TGCAGCGTTGAGGTTAGCGGGAGGGCCGATGATGAGCAGTTCTTC. Amino acids: CSVEVSGRADDEQFF.

The rearrangement links TRBV6-5 to TRBJ1-1; 8 bases agree with TRBD1. The V gene end was trimmed by 7 bases and the J gene end by 1 base; junction bases not matched to a gene: 8. This CDR3 is built from 15 residues. CDR1 is MNHEY and CDR2 is SVGAGI in the germline V gene. The CDR3 nucleotides read TGTGCCAGCACCCTGATGGGGACAGGGAACACTGAAGCTTTCTTT. This translates into CASTLMGTGNTEAFF.

V is TRBV5-6 and J is TRBJ1-4; D is undetermined. V was pared by 0 bases and J by 6 bases, with 6 bases between. Germline CDR1 is SGHDT and CDR2 is YYEEEE. This CDR3 spans 13 amino acids. This CDR3 reads CASSLAGHEKLFF. In DNA form, the CDR3 reads TGTGCCAGCAGCTTGGCGGGTCATGAAAAACTGTTTTTT.

V and J are TRBV5-1 and TRBJ1-3; D perhaps matches TRBD1 (6 bases). The CDR3 is made up of 14 amino acids. V was trimmed by 0 bases and J by 4 bases, leaving 8 bases between them. From germline, CDR1 is SGHRS and CDR2 YFSETQ. The DNA for the CDR3 is TGCGCCAGCAGCTTGGACAGGGTCGGAAACACCATATATTTT. Its protein product is CASSLDRVGNTIYF.

The chain couples TRBV27 to TRBJ1-2; 8 bases are shared with TRBD1. This CDR3 spans 15 amino acids. The junction had 2 bases not matched to a gene; V was cut back by 2 bases and J by 0 bases. CDR1 is MNHEY, CDR2 SMNVEV, per germline (reference sequence). The CDR3 bases are TGTGCCAGCAGTTTAGGGACAGGAGCTAACTATGGCTACACCTTC. It specifies CASSLGTGANYGYTF.

The J gene is TRBJ1-4, the V gene TRBV27; the D gene is possibly TRBD1 (6 bases). Germline-derived CDR1 and CDR2 are MNHEY and SMNVEV (reference sequence). The V and J ends lost 7 bases and 8 bases respectively, with 11 bases between them. This CDR3 has 12 residues. In nucleotides, the CDR3 is TGTGCCAGCAAACAGGGTAGGGAAAAACTGTTTTTT. Translated: CASKQGREKLFF.

The chain uses TRBV15 and TRBJ1-4, with D maybe TRBD1 (5 bases). The V gene's germline CDR1 is LNHNV and CDR2 YYDKDF (reference sequence). The CDR3 has 14 residues. With 3 bases removed from V and 5 bases from J, the gap between germline ends came to 10 bases. The CDR3 DNA sequence: TGTGCCACCAGCAGCGACAGAAGGAATGAAAAACTGTTTTTT. Protein: CATSSDRRNEKLFF.

This chain links TRBV29-1 with TRBJ1-4; 8 bases are shared with TRBD1. From germline, CDR1 is SQVTM and CDR2 ANQGSEA. The CDR3 has 15 residues. Unmatched junction bases numbered 7, after V lost 0 bases and J lost 7 bases. The CDR3 region has the DNA TGCAGCGTTGAAGATCCAAGGACAGGGATTGAAAAACTGTTTTTT. It encodes CSVEDPRTGIEKLFF.

J is TRBJ2-7 and V is TRBV3-1 (or the pseudogene TRBV3-2); 8 bases are a match to TRBD2. V dropped 4 bases and J dropped 0; count of bases not matched to a gene: 8. CDR3 length: 16 residues. Germline lookup yields CDR1 LGHDT and CDR2 YNNKEL (reference sequence). CDR3 residues: CASSPNSGMASYEQYF. CDR3 DNA: TGTGCCAGCAGCCCAAATAGCGGGATGGCCTCCTACGAGCAGTACTTC.

The rearrangement joins TRBV7-9 to TRBJ2-3; TRBD1 aligns across 7 bases. Germline loops: CDR1 SEHNR, CDR2 FQNEAQ (reference sequence). This CDR3 has 13 amino acids. J lost 4 bases, V lost 5 bases, and 3 bases had no gene match. This chain's CDR3 is CASSRQGSDTQYF. CDR3 bases: TGTGCCAGCAGCCGACAGGGCTCAGATACGCAGTATTTT.

The chain recombines TRBV6-1 with TRBJ1-2, with no clear D. Germline V gene sequence: CDR1 MNHNS, CDR2 SASEGT. V was clipped by 2 bases and J by 4 bases, with 14 bases between them. The CDR3 length is 15 residues. The CDR3 loop reads CASSEYLGQVYGYTF. In DNA, the CDR3 is TGTGCCAGCAGTGAATATTTGGGCCAGGTCTATGGCTACACCTTC.

CDR3 protein: CASSRGSRELFF. In nucleotides, the CDR3 is TGTGCCAGCAGCAGGGGATCCCGGGAGCTGTTTTTT. The chain recombines TRBV12-3 or TRBV12-4 with TRBJ2-2; possible D gene TRBD1, 6 bases. V shed 6 bases and J shed 9 bases, with 11 bases lying between them. The CDR3 is made up of 12 amino acids.

This clone was found a few times. The chain has TRBV2 and TRBJ1-6, with 9 bases aligning to TRBD1. Per germline, CDR1 SNHLY and CDR2 FYNNEI. The CDR3 spans 14 residues. With 4 bases clipped from V and 5 bases from J, the junction kept 0 bases outside the gene matches. The CDR3 bases are TGTGCCAGCAGTGGGACAGGGGATAATTCACCCCTCCACTTT. The encoded protein is CASSGTGDNSPLHF.

The chain employs TRBV4-2 and TRBJ2-1; TRBD1 aligns across 7 bases. V lost 0 bases and J lost 3; bases outside the gene matches: 2. Germline V CDR1 and CDR2: LGHNA, YNFKEQ. There are 15 residues in the CDR3. The CDR3 sequence is CASSQERQGYNEQFF. DNA of the CDR3: TGTGCCAGCAGCCAAGAGCGACAGGGCTACAATGAGCAGTTCTTC.